The entry that follows covers one T cell receptor beta chain sequence. Its target is not known. The data stem from a study of response to subunit inactivated influenza vaccine. Study findings and constraints: Authors suggested seasonal influenza vaccinations each recruit few new T cells.

In TCRdb, the RT-PCR reads were re-called with MiXCR into one record per CDR3 protein. The table includes 550,000 to 800,000 distinct CDR3 sequences, roughly 14% detected once. Sequenced material: PBMCs from blood, taken 14 days before vaccination. The receptor comes from a man aged 50 to 59 who received an inactivated influenza vaccine.

CDR3 DNA: TGTGCCAGCAGTTTGGCGAGGGACAGGGGGCCTGGGGCCAACGTCCTGACTTTC. This gives the protein CASSLARDRGPGANVLTF. V usage is TRBV28 and J usage is TRBJ2-6; 12 bases map to TRBD1. This CDR3 comprises 18 residues. V shed 3 bases and J 2 bases; nucleotides not matched to a gene: 5. The germline V gene encodes CDR1 MDHEN and CDR2 SYDVKM.